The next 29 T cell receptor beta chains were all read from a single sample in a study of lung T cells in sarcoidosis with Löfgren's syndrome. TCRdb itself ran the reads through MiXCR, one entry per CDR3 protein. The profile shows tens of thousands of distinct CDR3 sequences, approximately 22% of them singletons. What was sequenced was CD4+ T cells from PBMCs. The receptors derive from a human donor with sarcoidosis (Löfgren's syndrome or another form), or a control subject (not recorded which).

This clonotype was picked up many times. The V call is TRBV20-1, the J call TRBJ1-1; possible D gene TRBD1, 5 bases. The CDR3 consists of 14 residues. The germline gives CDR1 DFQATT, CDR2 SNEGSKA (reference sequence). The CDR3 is CSCTRDSGNTEAFF. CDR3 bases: TGCAGCTGTACCAGGGATTCGGGAAACACTGAAGCTTTCTTT.

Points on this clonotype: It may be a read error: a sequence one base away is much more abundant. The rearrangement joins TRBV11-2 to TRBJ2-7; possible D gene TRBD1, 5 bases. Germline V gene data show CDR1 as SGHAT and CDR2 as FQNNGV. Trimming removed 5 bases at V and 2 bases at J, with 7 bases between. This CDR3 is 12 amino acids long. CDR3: CASSQTAYEQYF. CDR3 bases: TGTGCCAGCAGCCAGACAGCCTACGAGCAGTACTTC.

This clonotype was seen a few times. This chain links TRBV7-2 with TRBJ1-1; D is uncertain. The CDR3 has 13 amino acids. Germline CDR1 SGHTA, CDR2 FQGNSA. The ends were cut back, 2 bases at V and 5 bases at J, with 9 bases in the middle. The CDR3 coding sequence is TGTGCCAGCAGCTTACCACTAGGGACTGAAGCTTTCTTT. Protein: CASSLPLGTEAFF.

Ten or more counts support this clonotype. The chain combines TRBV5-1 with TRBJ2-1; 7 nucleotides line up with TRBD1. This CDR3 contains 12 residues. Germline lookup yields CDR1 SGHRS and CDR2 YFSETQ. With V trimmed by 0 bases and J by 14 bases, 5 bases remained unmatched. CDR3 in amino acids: CASSLEDRVKFF. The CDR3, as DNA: TGCGCCAGCAGCTTGGAAGACAGGGTAAAGTTCTTC.

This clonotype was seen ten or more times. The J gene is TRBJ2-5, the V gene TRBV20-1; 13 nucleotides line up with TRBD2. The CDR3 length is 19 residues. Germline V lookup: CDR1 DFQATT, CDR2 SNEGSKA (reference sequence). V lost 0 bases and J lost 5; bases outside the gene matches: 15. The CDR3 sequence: CSARDILKWSLAGGETQYF. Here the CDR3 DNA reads TGCAGTGCTAGAGATATATTGAAGTGGTCACTAGCGGGGGGGGAGACCCAGTACTTC.

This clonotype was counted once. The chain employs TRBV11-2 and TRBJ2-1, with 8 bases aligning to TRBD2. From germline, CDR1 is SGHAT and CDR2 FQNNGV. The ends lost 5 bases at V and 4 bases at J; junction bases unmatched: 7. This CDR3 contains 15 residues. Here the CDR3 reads CASSLVAGRYNEQFF. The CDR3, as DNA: TGTGCCAGCAGCCTCGTAGCGGGGCGATACAATGAGCAGTTCTTC.

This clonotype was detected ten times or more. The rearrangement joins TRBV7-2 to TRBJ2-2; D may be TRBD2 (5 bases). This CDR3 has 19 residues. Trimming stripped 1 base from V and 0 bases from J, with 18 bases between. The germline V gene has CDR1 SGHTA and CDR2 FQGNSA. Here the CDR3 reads CASSLVPGKSASNTGELFF. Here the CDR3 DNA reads TGTGCCAGCAGCTTAGTTCCGGGGAAATCAGCCTCGAACACCGGGGAGCTGTTTTTT.

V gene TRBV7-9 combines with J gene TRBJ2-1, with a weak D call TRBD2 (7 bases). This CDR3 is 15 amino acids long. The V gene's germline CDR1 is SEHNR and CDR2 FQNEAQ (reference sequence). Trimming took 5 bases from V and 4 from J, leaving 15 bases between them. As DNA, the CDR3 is TGTGCCAGCAGCGACGGGGGGCGGGAGTACAATGAGCAGTTCTTC. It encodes CASSDGGREYNEQFF.

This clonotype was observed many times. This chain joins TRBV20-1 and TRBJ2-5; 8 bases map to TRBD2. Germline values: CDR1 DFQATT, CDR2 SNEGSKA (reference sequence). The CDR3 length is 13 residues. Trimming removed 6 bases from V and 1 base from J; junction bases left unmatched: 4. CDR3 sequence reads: CSALAETQETQYF. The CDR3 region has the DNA TGCAGTGCACTAGCGGAAACCCAAGAGACCCAGTACTTC.

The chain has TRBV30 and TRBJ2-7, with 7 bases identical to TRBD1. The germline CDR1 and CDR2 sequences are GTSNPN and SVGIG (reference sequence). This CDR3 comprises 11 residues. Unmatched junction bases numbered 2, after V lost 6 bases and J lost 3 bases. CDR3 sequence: CACGQVYEQYF. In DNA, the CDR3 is TGTGCCTGCGGACAGGTCTACGAGCAGTACTTC.

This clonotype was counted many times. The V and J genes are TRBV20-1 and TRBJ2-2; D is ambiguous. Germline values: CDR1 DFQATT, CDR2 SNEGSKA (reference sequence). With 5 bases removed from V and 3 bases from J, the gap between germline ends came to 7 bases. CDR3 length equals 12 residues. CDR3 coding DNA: TGCAGTGCTTCCAGTCACACCGGGGAGCTGTTTTTT. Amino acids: CSASSHTGELFF.

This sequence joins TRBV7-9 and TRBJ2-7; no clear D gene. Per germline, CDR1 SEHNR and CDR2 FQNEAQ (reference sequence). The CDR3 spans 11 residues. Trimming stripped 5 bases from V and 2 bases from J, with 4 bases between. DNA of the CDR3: TGTGCCAGCAGCGACACCTACGAGCAGTACTTC. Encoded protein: CASSDTYEQYF.

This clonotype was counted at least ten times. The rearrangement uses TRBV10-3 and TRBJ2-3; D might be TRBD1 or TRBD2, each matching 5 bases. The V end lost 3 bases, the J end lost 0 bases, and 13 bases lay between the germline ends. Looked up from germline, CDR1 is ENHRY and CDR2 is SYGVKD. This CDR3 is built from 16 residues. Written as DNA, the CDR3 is TGTGCCATCAGTGAAGGGACGGGATATAGCACAGATACGCAGTATTTT. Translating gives CAISEGTGYSTDTQYF.

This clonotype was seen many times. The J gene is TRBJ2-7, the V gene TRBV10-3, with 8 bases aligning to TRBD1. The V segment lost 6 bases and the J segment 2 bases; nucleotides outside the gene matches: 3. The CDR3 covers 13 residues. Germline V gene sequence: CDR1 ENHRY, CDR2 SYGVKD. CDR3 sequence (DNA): TGTGCCATCAGGGGACAGGCAACCTACGAGCAGTACTTC. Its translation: CAIRGQATYEQYF.

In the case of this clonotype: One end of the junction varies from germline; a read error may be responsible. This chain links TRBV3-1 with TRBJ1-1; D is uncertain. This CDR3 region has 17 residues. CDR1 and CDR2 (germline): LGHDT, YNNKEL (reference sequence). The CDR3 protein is CANSQGGRTEMNTEAFF. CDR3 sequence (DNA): TGTGCCAACAGCCAAGGAGGGAGAACGGAAATGAACACTGAAGCTTTCTTT. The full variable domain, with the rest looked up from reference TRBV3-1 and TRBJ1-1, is DTAVSQTPKYLVTQMGNDKSIKCEQNLGHDTMYWYKQDSKKFLKIMFSYNNKELIINETVPNRFSPKSPDKAHLNLHINSLELGDSAVYFCANSQGGRTEMNTEAFFGQGTRLTVV.

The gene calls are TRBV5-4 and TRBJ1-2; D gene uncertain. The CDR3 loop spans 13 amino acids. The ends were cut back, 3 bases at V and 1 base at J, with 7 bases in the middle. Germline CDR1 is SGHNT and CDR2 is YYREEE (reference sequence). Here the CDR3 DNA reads TGTGCCAGCAGCTCCGACGGTAACTATGGCTACACCTTC. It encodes CASSSDGNYGYTF.

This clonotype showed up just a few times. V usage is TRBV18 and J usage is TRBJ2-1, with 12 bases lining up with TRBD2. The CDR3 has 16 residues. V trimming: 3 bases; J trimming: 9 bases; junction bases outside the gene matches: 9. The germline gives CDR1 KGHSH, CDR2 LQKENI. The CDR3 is CASSPARLAGDGEQFF. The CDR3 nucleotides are TGTGCCAGCTCACCGGCTCGACTAGCGGGAGACGGTGAGCAGTTCTTC.

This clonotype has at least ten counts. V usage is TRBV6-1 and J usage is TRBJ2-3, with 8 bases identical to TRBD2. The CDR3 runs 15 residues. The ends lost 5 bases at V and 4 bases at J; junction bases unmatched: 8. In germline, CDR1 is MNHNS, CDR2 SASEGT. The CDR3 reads CASSRPGTRPDTQYF. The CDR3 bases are TGTGCCAGCAGTAGACCCGGGACTAGACCAGATACGCAGTATTTT.

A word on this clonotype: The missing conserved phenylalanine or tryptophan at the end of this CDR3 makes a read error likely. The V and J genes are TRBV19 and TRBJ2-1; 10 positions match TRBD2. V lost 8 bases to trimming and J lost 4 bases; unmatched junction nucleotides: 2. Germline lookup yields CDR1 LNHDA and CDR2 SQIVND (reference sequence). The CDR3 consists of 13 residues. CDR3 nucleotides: TGTGCCAGTCGACTAGCGGGTTACAATGAGCAGTTCATC. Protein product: CASRLAGYNEQFI.

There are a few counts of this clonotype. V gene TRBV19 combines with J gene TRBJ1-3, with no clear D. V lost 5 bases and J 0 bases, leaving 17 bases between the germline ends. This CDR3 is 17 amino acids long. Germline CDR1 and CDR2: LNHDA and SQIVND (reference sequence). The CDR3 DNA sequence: TGTGCCAGTAGTCTTTCGCCGACCAGCTACTCTGGAAACACCATATATTTT. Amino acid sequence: CASSLSPTSYSGNTIYF.

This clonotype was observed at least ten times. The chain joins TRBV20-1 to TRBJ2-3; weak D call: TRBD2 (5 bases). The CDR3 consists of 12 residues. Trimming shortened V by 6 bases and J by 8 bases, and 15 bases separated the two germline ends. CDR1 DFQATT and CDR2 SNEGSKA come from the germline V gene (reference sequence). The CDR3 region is CSAAGIQRTQYF. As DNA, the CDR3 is TGCAGTGCAGCCGGGATTCAACGTACGCAGTATTTT.

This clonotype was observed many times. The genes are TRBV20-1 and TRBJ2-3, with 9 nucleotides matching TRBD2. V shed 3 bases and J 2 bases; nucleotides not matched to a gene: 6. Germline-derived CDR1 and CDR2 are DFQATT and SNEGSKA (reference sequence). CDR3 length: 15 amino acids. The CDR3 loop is CSASWLAGPTDTQYF. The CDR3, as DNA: TGCAGTGCTAGTTGGCTAGCGGGACCCACAGATACGCAGTATTTT.

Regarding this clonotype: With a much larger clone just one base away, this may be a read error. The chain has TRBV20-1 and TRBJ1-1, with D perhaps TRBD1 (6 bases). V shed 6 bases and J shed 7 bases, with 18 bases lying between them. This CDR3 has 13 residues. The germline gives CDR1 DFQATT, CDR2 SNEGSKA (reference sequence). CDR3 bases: TGCAGTGCCTCGGGGGGGGCCAGGATTGAAGCTTTCTTT. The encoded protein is CSASGGARIEAFF.

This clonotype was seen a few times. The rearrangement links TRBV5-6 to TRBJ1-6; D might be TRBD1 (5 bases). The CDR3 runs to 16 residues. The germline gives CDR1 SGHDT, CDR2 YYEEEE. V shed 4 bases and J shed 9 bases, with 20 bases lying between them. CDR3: CASSPHGQTVFSPLHF. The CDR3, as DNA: TGTGCCAGCAGCCCTCATGGTCAGACAGTGTTTTCACCCCTCCACTTT.

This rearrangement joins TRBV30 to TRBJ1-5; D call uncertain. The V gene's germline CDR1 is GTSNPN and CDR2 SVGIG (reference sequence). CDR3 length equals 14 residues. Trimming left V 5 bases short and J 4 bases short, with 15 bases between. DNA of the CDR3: TGTGCCTGGTCCCATGGAGGGAATAATCAGCCCCAGCATTTT. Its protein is CAWSHGGNNQPQHF.

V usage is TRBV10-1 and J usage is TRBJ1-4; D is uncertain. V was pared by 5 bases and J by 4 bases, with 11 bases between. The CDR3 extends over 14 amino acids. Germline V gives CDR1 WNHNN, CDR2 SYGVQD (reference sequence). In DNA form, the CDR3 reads TGCGCCAGCAGTACGGGCCCGGGTAATGAAAAACTGTTTTTT. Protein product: CASSTGPGNEKLFF.

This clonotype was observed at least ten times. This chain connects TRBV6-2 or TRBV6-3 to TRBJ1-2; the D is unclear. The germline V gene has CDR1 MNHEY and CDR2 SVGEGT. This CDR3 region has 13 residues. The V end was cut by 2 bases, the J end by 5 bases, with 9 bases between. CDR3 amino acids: CASSYADKYGYTF. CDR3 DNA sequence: TGTGCCAGCAGTTACGCCGACAAATATGGCTACACCTTC.

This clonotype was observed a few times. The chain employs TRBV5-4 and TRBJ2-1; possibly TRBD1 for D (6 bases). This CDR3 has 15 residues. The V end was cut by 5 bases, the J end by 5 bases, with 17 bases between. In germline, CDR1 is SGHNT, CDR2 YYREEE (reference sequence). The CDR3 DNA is TGTGCCAGCAGTCCCTCACAGGGAAGGAACAATGAGCAGTTCTTC. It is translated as CASSPSQGRNNEQFF.

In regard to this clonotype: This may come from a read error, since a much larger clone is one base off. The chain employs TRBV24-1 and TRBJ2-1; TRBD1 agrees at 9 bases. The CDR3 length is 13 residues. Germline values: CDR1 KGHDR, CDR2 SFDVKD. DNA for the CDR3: TGTGCCACCGGGGACAGGGAGAACTATGAGCAGTCCTTC. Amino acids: CATGDRENYEQSF.